The 11 T cell receptor beta chains listed next were all sequenced from one sample in a study of radiation and T cells in renal cell carcinoma. Time point defined: baseline pretreatment blood. The sample's treatment: 15 Gy SBRT to primary tumor, nephrectomy 4 weeks later. Some clones are missing from TCRdb's copy, which holds only in-frame ones; the method was immunoSEQ multiplex PCR. The profile shows about 59,000 clones, roughly three quarters of them singletons. The input for sequencing was blood, taken from a patient whose treatment included radiotherapy and nephrectomy. Source of these receptors: a man between 60 and 75 years old with renal cell carcinoma.

The chain joins TRBV2 to TRBJ2-5; TRBD1 agrees at 10 bases. The CDR3 is made up of 14 amino acids. Trimming at V came to 5 bases and at J to 5 bases, leaving 5 bases not matched to a gene. Germline V gene lookup returns CDR1 SNHLY and CDR2 FYNNEI. The chain's CDR3 is CASSRQGAAETQYF. In nucleotides, the CDR3 is TGTGCCAGCAGTCGACAGGGGGCAGCCGAGACCCAGTACTTC.

The chain employs TRBV13 and TRBJ2-3; TRBD2 agrees at 11 bases. The trim removed 3 bases at V and 4 bases at J, leaving 12 bases unmatched. The CDR3 loop spans 18 amino acids. Germline V gives CDR1 PRHDT, CDR2 FYEKMQ (reference sequence). CDR3 protein: CASSFRPQLAGDSDTQYF. For the CDR3, the DNA is TGTGCCAGCAGCTTCCGACCCCAACTAGCGGGAGATTCAGATACGCAGTATTTT. The full variable domain, its missing parts supplied by reference TRBV13 and TRBJ2-3, is AAGVIQSPRHLIKEKRETATLKCYPIPRHDTVYWYQQGPGQDPQFLISFYEKMQSDKGSIPDRFSAQQFSDYHSELNMSSLELGDSALYFCASSFRPQLAGDSDTQYFGPGTRLTVL.

In this sample, this clone turned up a few times. This chain uses TRBV30 with TRBJ1-1, with D hard to call. CDR3 size: 13 residues. Trimming cost V 0 bases and J 4 bases, with 9 bases left between them. CDR1 is GTSNPN, CDR2 SVGIG, per germline (reference sequence). CDR3 nucleotides: TGTGCCTGGAGTGTATCCGCGGGCACTGAAGCTTTCTTT. It yields the protein CAWSVSAGTEAFF.

The rearrangement links TRBV2 to TRBJ2-2; D gene ambiguous. The ends were cut back, 3 bases at V and 3 bases at J, with 17 bases in the middle. The CDR3 loop spans 17 amino acids. CDR1 and CDR2 (germline): SNHLY, FYNNEI. CDR3 bases: TGTGCCAGCAGTGATGGGCCCCGGGCAGGTTACACCGGGGAGCTGTTTTTT. Translating gives CASSDGPRAGYTGELFF.

This clone was counted ten times or more. V and J are TRBV2 and TRBJ1-5, with D perhaps matching TRBD1 (5 bases). The CDR3 is 14 residues long. V was trimmed by 7 bases and J by 1 base, leaving 11 bases between them. Germline CDR1 is SNHLY and CDR2 is FYNNEI. CDR3 region: CASTWGGSNQPQHF. The CDR3 nucleotides read TGTGCCAGCACCTGGGGGGGAAGCAATCAGCCCCAGCATTTT. The complete variable domain, with remaining parts taken from reference TRBV2 and TRBJ1-5, reads EPEVTQTPSHQVTQMGQEVILRCVPISNHLYFYWYRQILGQKVEFLVSFYNNEISEKSEIFDDQFSVERPDGSNFTLKIRSTKLEDSAMYFCASTWGGSNQPQHFGDGTRLSIL.

This chain links TRBV21-1 with TRBJ1-2; the table calls TRBD1, which could not be checked here. TRBV21-1 is a pseudogene segment. CDR3 size: 16 residues. CDR3 region: CASRTDRGGRRYGYTF. The CDR3 DNA sequence: TGTGCCAGCAGGACGGACAGGGGCGGCCGTAGGTATGGCTACACCTTC.

The chain joins TRBV5-1 to TRBJ1-3; D call uncertain. The V gene lost 5 bases and the J gene lost 10 bases, with 19 bases spanning the gap. The CDR3 has 14 amino acids. The V gene's germline CDR1 is SGHRS and CDR2 YFSETQ. DNA for the CDR3: TGCGCCAGCAGGGTCACGGGCGGATCTAGGACCATATATTTT. Its translation is CASRVTGGSRTIYF.

In its sample, this clone was seen once. This chain joins TRBV5-1 and TRBJ1-1; D is unclear. V lost 0 bases and J 4 bases, leaving 10 bases between the germline ends. Germline values: CDR1 SGHRS, CDR2 YFSETQ. This CDR3 has 14 amino acids. The DNA of the CDR3 is TGCGCCAGCAGCTTGGCATTGAGTGGCACTGAAGCTTTCTTT. It encodes CASSLALSGTEAFF.

The chain uses TRBV5-1 and TRBJ2-2, with 11 bases identical to TRBD2. The CDR3 contains 16 residues. The germline V gene has CDR1 SGHRS and CDR2 YFSETQ. V lost 3 bases to trimming and J lost 4 bases; unmatched junction nucleotides: 5. The CDR3 DNA sequence: TGCGCCAGCAGCTCTAGCGGGGGGCGCGTCACCGGGGAGCTGTTTTTT. Protein product: CASSSSGGRVTGELFF. Full variable domain (outside the CDR3, taken from reference TRBV5-1 and TRBJ2-2): KAGVTQTPRYLIKTRGQQVTLSCSPISGHRSVSWYQQTPGQGLQFLFEYFSETQRNKGNFPGRFSGRQFSNSRSEMNVSTLELGDSALYLCASSSSGGRVTGELFFGEGSRLTVL.

This clone showed up just a few times. The chain recombines TRBV10-1 with TRBJ1-2; D gene ambiguous. CDR3 size: 17 residues. Germline V gene sequence: CDR1 WNHNN, CDR2 SYGVQD (reference sequence). V was clipped by 0 bases and J by 4 bases, with 18 bases between them. Here the CDR3 DNA reads TGCGCCAGCAGTGAGTCGCCAGCCAGAACGCTTAGCTATGGCTACACCTTC. Amino acid sequence: CASSESPARTLSYGYTF.

The J gene is TRBJ2-3, the V gene TRBV9; 9 bases match TRBD2. CDR3 length equals 14 residues. The V gene end was trimmed by 3 bases and the J gene end by 4 bases; junction bases not matched to a gene: 3. CDR1 SGDLS and CDR2 YYNGEE come from the germline V gene. The CDR3 sequence: CASSEGLAADTQYF. Written as DNA, the CDR3 is TGTGCCAGCAGCGAGGGACTAGCCGCAGATACGCAGTATTTT.